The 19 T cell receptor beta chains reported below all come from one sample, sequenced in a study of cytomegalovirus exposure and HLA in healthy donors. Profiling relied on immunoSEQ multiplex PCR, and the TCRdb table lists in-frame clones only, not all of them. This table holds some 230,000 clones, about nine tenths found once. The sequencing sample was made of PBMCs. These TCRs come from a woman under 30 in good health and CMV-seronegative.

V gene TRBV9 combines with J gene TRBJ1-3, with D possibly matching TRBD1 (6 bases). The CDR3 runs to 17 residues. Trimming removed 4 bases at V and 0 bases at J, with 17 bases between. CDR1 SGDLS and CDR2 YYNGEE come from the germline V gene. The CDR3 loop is CASSHRGGPISGNTIYF. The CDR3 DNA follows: TGTGCCAGCAGCCATCGAGGGGGACCCATCTCTGGAAACACCATATATTTT.

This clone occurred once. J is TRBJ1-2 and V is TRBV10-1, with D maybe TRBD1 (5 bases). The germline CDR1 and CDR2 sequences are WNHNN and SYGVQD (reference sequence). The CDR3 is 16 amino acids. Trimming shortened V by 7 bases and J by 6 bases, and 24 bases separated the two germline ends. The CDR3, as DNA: TGCGCCAGCATTCCCGATGGGGGGAGGGAAGGACATGGCTACACCTTC. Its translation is CASIPDGGREGHGYTF.

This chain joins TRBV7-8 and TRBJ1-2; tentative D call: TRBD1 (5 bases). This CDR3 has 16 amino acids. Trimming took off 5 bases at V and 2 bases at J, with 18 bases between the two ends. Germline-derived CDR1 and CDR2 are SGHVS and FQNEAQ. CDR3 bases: TGTGCCAGCAGCAAGAAACCCCTAGGGGCAAACTATGGCTACACCTTC. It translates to CASSKKPLGANYGYTF.

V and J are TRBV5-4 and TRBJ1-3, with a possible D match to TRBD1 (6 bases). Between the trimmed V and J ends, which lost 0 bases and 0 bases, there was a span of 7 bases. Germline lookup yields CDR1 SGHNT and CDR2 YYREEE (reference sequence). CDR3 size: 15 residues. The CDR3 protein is CASSLAGDSGNTIYF. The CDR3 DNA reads TGTGCCAGCAGCTTGGCAGGGGACTCTGGAAACACCATATATTTT.

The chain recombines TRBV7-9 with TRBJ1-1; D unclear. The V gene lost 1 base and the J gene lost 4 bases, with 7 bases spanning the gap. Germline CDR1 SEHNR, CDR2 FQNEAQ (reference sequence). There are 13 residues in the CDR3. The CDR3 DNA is TGTGCCAGCAGCTTAGAGAGTAGCACTGAAGCTTTCTTT. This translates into CASSLESSTEAFF.

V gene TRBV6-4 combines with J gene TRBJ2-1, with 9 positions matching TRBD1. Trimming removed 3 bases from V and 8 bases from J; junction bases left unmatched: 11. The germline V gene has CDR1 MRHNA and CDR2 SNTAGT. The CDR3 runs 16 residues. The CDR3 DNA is TGTGCCAGCAGTGAGCTCGTCGGGACAGGGCCGCATGAGCAGTTCTTC. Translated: CASSELVGTGPHEQFF.

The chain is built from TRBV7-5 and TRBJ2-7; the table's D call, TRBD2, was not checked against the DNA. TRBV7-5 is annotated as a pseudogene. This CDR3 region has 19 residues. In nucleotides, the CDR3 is TGTGTCAGAAGCGCGCCGACTAGCGGGAGACCTCCCCAGGGTGGCGAGCAGTACTTC. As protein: CVRSAPTSGRPPQGGEQYF.

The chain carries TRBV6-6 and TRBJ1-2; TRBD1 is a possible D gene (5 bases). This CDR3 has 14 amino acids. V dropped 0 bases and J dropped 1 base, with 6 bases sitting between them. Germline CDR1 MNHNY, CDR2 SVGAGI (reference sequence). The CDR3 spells CASSYSTDNYGYTF. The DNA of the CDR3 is TGTGCCAGCAGTTACTCGACAGATAACTATGGCTACACCTTC.

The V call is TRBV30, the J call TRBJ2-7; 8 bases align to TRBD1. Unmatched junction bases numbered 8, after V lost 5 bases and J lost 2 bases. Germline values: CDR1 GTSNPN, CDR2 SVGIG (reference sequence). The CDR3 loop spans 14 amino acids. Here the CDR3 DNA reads TGTGCCTGGGCCATGGGACAGGAGCCCTACGAGCAGTACTTC. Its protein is CAWAMGQEPYEQYF.

CDR3 amino acids: CASSFVSAGGLEQYF. CDR3 DNA sequence: TGTGCCAGCAGTTTCGTCTCGGCGGGAGGGCTCGAGCAGTACTTC. The genes are TRBV6-5 and TRBJ2-7, with 9 bases fitting TRBD2. Germline CDR1 and CDR2: MNHEY and SVGAGI. The CDR3 runs 15 residues. The V and J ends lost 4 bases and 6 bases, in that order; junction bases with no gene match: 10.

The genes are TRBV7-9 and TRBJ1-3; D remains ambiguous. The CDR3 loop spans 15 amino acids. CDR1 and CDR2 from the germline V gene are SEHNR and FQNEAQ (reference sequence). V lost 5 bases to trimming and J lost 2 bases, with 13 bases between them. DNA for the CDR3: TGTGCCAGCAGCCCCCTTTTGAGCGCTGGAAACACCATATATTTT. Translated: CASSPLLSAGNTIYF.

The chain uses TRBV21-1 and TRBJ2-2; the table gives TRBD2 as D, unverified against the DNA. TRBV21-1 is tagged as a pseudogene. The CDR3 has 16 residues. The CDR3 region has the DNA TGTGCCAGCAGGTCCCTTAGCGGGGGAAACACCGGGGAGCTGTTTTTT. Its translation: CASRSLSGGNTGELFF.

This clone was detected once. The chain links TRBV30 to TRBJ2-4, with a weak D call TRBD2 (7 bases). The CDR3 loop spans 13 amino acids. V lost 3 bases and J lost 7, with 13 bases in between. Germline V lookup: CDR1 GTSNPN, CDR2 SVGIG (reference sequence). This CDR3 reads CAWRRAGANIQYF. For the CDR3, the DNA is TGTGCCTGGAGGAGGGCGGGGGCCAACATTCAGTACTTC.

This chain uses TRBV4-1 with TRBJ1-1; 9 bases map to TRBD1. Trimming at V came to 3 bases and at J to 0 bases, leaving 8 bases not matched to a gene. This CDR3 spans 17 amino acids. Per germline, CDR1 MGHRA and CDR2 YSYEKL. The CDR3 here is CASSQEGQGLLNTEAFF. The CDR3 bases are TGCGCCAGCAGCCAGGAAGGACAGGGGTTATTGAACACTGAAGCTTTCTTT.

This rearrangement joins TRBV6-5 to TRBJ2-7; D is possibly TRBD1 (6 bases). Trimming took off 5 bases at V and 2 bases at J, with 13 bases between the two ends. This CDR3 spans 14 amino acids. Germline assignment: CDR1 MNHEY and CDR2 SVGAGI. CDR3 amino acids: CASSQGQLTYEQYF. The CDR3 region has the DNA TGTGCCAGCAGTCAGGGACAATTGACCTACGAGCAGTACTTC.

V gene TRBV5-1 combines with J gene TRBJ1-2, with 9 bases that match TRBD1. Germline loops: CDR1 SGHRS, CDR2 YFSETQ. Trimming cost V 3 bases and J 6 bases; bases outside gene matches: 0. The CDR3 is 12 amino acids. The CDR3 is CASSWDRDGYTF. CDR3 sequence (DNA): TGCGCCAGCAGCTGGGACAGGGATGGCTACACCTTC.

The CDR3 DNA follows: TGTGCCAGCAGCCAAATAAACACAGGGGGCTATGGCTACACCTTC. It encodes CASSQINTGGYGYTF. The J gene is TRBJ1-2, the V gene TRBV7-9, with 8 positions matching TRBD1. Germline loops: CDR1 SEHNR, CDR2 FQNEAQ (reference sequence). V lost 5 bases and J lost 4; bases outside the gene matches: 9. The CDR3 has 15 amino acids.

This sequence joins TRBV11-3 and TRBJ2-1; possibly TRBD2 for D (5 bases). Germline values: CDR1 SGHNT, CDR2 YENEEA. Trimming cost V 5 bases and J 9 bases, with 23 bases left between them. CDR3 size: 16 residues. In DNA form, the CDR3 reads TGTGCCAGCAGCAAGGCTAGCTCCATTACGGAAGGTGAGCAGTTCTTC. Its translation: CASSKASSITEGEQFF.

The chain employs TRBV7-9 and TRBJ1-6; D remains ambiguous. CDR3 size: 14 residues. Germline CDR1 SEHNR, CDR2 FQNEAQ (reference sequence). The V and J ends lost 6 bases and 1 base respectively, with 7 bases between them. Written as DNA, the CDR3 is TGTGCCAGCAGGTCGGGTTCCTATAATTCACCCCTCCACTTT. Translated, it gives CASRSGSYNSPLHF.